This T cell receptor (beta chain) was recorded in a study of T cell responses to AZD1222 COVID-19 vaccine. Overall study findings and caveats: Rises in breadth and depth of Spike-specific TCRs came after two AZD1222 doses. Spike as a whole was targeted by vaccine-associated CD4 TCRs, dominant at 160-218 and 743-854. Most donors were white British, females outnumbered males, and clonal diversity was possibly underestimated.

The table came from immunoSEQ multiplex PCR; TCRdb's copy has only in-frame clones and leaves some out. The sample contains 95,000 to 150,000 clones, less than 90% of which appear only once. Remarks on this clone: Its target is unknown.

CDR3 size: 15 residues. V gave up 5 bases and J gave up 3 bases, with 16 bases separating them. Germline V lookup: CDR1 LNHNV, CDR2 YYDKDF (reference sequence). The receptor's source is an adult in good health. J is TRBJ1-1 and V is TRBV15; a weak D match, TRBD1 (6 bases). The source material was peripheral blood, sampled on day 0 of AZD1222 vaccination. In DNA form, the CDR3 reads TGTGCCACCAGCCCAAGTAGGGGGGCTTACACTGAAGCTTTCTTT. Protein: CATSPSRGAYTEAFF.